This T cell receptor beta chain appears in the sequencing data of a study of T cell repertoires in cytomegalovirus infection. Study details: Researchers turned to recently identified HLA-C-restricted CMV epitopes as well as well-studied HLA-B-restricted ones. Notes on the study in general: The ex vivo response was dominated by HLA-C-restricted CMV-specific TCR beta clonotypes.

CDR1 and CDR2 from the germline V gene are DFQATT and SNEGSKA (reference sequence). J was trimmed by 7 bases and V by 3 bases; bases with no gene match: 4. This CDR3 comprises 13 residues. This clonotype has just a few counts. Its antigen is unidentified. TCRdb used MiXCR to reprocess the reads, holding one entry per CDR3 protein. In the table there are roughly 500,000 distinct CDR3 sequences, about 33% of which are singletons. The receptor comes from a human donor in good health (CMV status not recorded). Some clones in this sample may be carry-over from other donors' samples. This specimen was cultured PBMCs, taken from culture after CMV antigen stimulation. The chain links TRBV20-1 to TRBJ1-2; 11 bases are shared with TRBD1. CDR3 protein: CSARGQGVVGYTF. The DNA of the CDR3 is TGCAGTGCTAGGGGACAGGGGGTCGTTGGCTACACCTTC.